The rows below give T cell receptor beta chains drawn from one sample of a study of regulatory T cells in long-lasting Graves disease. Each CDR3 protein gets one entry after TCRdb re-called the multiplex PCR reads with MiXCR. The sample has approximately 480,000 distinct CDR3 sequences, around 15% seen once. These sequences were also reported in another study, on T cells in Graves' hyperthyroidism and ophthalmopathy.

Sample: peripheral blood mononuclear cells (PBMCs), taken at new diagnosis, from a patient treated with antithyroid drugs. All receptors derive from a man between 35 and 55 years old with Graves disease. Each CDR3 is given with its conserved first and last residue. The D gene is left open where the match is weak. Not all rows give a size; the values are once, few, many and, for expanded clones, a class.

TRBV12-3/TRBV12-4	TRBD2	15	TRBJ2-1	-	TGTGCCAGCAGTTGGATTGGACTAGCGGACAATGAGCAGTTCTTC	CASSWIGLADNEQFF
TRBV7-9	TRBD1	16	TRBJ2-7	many	TGTGCCAGCAGCTCCGAGCCCGGGACAGTGGCCTACGAGCAGTACTTC	CASSSEPGTVAYEQYF
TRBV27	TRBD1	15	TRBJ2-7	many	TGTGCCAGCAGTACCCCGACAGGGGGCTCCTACGAGCAGTACTTC	CASSTPTGGSYEQYF
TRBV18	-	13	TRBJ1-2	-	TGTGCCAGCTCACTTTCGACGGGAGGCGGCTACACCTTC	CASSLSTGGGYTF
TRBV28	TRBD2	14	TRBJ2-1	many	TGTGCCAGACTCCTGGGCGGGAGGGACAATGAGCAGTTCTTC	CARLLGGRDNEQFF
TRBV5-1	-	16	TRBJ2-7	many	TGCGCCAGCAGCTTGGGACACGTGGGACAAACCTACGAGCAGTACTTC	CASSLGHVGQTYEQYF
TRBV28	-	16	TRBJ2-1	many	TGTGCCAGCACTGAGAGGGGACTCATAAGGAGCAATGAGCAGTTCTTC	CASTERGLIRSNEQFF
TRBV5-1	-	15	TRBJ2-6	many	TGCGCCAGCAGCCCCCAGTGGGCCGGGGCCAACGTCCTGACTTTC	CASSPQWAGANVLTF
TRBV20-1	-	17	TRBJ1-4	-	TGCAGTGCTGGAGATCCACGGGGATTCGCAACTAATGAAAAACTGTTTTTT	CSAGDPRGFATNEKLFF
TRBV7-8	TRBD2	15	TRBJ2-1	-	TGTGCCAGCAGCTTAGGGTTCGGCGGGAGGAATGAGCAGTTCTTC	CASSLGFGGRNEQFF
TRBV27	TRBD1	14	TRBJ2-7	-	TGTGCCAGCAGTGCGTGCGGACAGGGCTGCGAGCAGTACTTC	CASSACGQGCEQYF
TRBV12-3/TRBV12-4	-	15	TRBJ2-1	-	TGTGCCAGCAGCCGTACGGGAGCGAGGTACAATGAGCAGTTCTTC	CASSRTGARYNEQFF
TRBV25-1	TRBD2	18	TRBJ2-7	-	TGTGCCAGCAGAGGACCGGGACTAGCGGGAGGATGGTCCTACGAGCAGTACTTC	CASRGPGLAGGWSYEQYF
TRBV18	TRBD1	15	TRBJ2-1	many	TGTGCCAGCTCAAAGGGGACAGGGGGAACAGGAGAGCAGTTCTTC	CASSKGTGGTGEQFF
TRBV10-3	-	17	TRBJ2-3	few	TGTGCCATCAGTAGACAGGGAATAGCGGGGAGCACAGATACGCAGTATTTT	CAISRQGIAGSTDTQYF
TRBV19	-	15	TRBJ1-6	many	TGTGCCAGTAGTTCTCGCCTCGTTGGGAATTCACCCCTCCACTTT	CASSSRLVGNSPLHF
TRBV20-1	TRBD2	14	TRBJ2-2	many	TGCAGTGCTGGACTAGCGGGAGGGGCCGGGGAGCTGTTTTTT	CSAGLAGGAGELFF
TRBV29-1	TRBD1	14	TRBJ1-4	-	TGCAGCGTTTGTAAGGGGGCAAGTGGTGAAAAACTGTTTTTT	CSVCKGASGEKLFF
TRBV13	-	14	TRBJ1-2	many	TGTGCCAGCAGCTTGAACAGGGTCGGCGATGGCTACACCTTC	CASSLNRVGDGYTF
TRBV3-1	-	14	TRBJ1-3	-	TGTGCCAGCAGCCTTCGTAGCTCTGGAAACACCATATATTTT	CASSLRSSGNTIYF
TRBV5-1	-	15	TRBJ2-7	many	TGCGCCAGCAGCTTGGTACCCCGGAATGTCTACGAGCAGTACTTC	CASSLVPRNVYEQYF
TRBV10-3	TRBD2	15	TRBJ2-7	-	TGTGCCATCAGTGCCTCGACTAGCGGGGACTACGAGCAGTACTTC	CAISASTSGDYEQYF
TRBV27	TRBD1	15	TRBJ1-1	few	TGTGCCAGCAGTCCACAGGGGGCAGGGAACACTGAAGCTTTCTTT	CASSPQGAGNTEAFF
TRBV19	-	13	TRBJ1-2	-	TGTGCCAGTCGACTCAAAGGGAGCTATGGCTACACCTTC	CASRLKGSYGYTF
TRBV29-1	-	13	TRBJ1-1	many	TGCAGCGTTGACGGCAGGATGAACACTGAAGCTTTCTTT	CSVDGRMNTEAFF
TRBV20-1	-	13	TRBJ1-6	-	TGCAGCTCAGGCAGCTCCTATAATTCACCCCTCCACTTT	CSSGSSYNSPLHF
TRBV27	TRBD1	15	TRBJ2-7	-	TGTGCCAGCAGCCCAAGGGGCAGGGGGTCCAACGAGCAGTACTTC	CASSPRGRGSNEQYF
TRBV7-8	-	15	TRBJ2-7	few	TGTGCCAGCAGGGACTCTAACAGGAAATCCTACGAGCAGTACTTC	CASRDSNRKSYEQYF
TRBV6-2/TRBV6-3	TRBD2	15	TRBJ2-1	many	TGTGCCAGCAGTTACGTAGCGGGAGCCTACAATGAGCAGTTCTTC	CASSYVAGAYNEQFF
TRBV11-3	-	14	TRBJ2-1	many	TGTACCAGCAGCCCCGGGGGGCAGCGGAGTGAGCAGTTCTTC	CTSSPGGQRSEQFF
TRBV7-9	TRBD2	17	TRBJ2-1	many	TGTGCCAGCAGCTCTTATTTGGGACTAGCGACGAACAATGAGCAGTTCTTC	CASSSYLGLATNNEQFF
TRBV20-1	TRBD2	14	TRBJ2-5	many	TGCAGTGCTAGCCGACTAGCGGGAGAAGAGACCCAGTACTTC	CSASRLAGEETQYF
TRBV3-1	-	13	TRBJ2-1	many	TGTGCCAGCAGCCGAAACCAGGACTCGGAGCAGTTCTTC	CASSRNQDSEQFF
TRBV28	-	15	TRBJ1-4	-	TGTGCCAGCAGTTACAGGGAAGGGAGTAATGAAAAACTGTTTTTT	CASSYREGSNEKLFF
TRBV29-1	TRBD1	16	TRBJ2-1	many	TGCAGCGTTGTGTTATTGCAGGGGGTTGCCTACAATGAGCAGTTCTTC	CSVVLLQGVAYNEQFF
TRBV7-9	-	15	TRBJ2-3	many	TGTGCCAGCAGCTCCCGGGGGAAGTTGACAGATACGCAGTATTTT	CASSSRGKLTDTQYF
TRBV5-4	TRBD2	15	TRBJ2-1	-	TGTGCCAGCAGTACCGGGACTAGCGACTACAATGAGCAGTTCTTC	CASSTGTSDYNEQFF
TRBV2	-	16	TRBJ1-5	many	TGTGCCAGCAGTGCTACAGGGAAAGGGAACAATCAGCCCCAGCATTTT	CASSATGKGNNQPQHF
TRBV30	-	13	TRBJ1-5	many	TGTGCCTGGACCGAGGACAGTAATCAGCCCCAGCATTTT	CAWTEDSNQPQHF
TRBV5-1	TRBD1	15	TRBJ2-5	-	TGCGCCAGCAGCTTAGACGGGACAGGGTATGAGACCCAGTACTTC	CASSLDGTGYETQYF
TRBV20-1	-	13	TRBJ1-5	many	TGCAGTGCTAGAGTGGGCAGGGATCAGCCCCAGCATTTT	CSARVGRDQPQHF
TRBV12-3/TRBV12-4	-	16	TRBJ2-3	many	TGTGCCAGCAGTTCCCAAACAGGGATCCGCACAGATACGCAGTATTTT	CASSSQTGIRTDTQYF
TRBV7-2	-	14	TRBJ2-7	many	TGTGCCAGCAGCGAGGGAGGTAGGACCTACGAGCAGTACTTC	CASSEGGRTYEQYF
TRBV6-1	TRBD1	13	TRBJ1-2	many	TGTGCCAGCAGTGTAGACAGGGATGATGGCTACACCTTC	CASSVDRDDGYTF
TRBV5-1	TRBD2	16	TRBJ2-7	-	TGCGCCAGCAGCTTGGTAGCGGGAGGGAGCTCCTACGAGCAGTACTTC	CASSLVAGGSSYEQYF
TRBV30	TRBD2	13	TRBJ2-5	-	TGTGCCTCTGAAATTAGCGGGAGGGAGACCCAGCACTTC	CASEISGRETQHF
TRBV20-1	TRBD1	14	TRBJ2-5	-	TGCAGTGCTAGGCTGACAGGGGTGGTGGAGACCCAGTACTTC	CSARLTGVVETQYF
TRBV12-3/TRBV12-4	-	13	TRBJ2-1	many	TGTGCCAGCCAAAATGTGGGCGTGGGTGAGCAGTTCTTC	CASQNVGVGEQFF
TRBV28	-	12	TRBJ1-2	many	TGTGCCAGCAGTTCCCCTGGCGAGGGCTACACCTTC	CASSSPGEGYTF